This T cell receptor (beta chain) was obtained from a study of blood T cells in healthy people across ages. This clonotype has just one count. V lost 0 bases, J lost 11 bases, and 3 bases stayed unmatched. Germline V gene data show CDR1 as MNHGY and CDR2 as SAAAGT. This CDR3 has 13 amino acids. A second about 7 to 12 cycle PCR used barcoded and J-beta primers. TCRdb re-analysed the 5' RACE reads in MiXCR, keeping a single row per CDR3 protein. The profile shows 1.5 million to 2 million distinct CDR3 sequences, around 35% of them singletons. The chain uses TRBV6-8 and TRBJ1-1; 10 bases match TRBD1. Sequencing was carried out using blood. The sequence came from a woman in her twenties or thirties in good health. The chain's CDR3 is CASSYSTGGLAFF. The CDR3 coding sequence is TGTGCCAGCAGTTACTCGACAGGGGGCTTGGCTTTCTTT.